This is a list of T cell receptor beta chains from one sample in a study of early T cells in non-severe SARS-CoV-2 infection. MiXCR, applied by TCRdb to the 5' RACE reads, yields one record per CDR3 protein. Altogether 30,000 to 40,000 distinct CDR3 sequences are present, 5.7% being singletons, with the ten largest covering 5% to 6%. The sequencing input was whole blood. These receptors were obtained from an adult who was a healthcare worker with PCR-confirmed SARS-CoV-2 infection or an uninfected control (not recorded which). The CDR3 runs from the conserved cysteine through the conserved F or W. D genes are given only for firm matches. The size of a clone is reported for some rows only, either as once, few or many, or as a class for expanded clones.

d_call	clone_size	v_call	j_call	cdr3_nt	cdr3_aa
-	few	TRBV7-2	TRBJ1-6	TGTGCCAGCAGCTTCTCGGCGTCGGAGAATTCACCCCTCCACTTT	CASSFSASENSPLHF
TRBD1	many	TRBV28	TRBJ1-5	TGTGCCAGCAGTACAGGGGGCGTAGAGCCCCAGCATTTT	CASSTGGVEPQHF
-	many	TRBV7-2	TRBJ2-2	TGTGCCAGCACGCGAGGGCGAGGTACCGGGGAGCTGTTTTTT	CASTRGRGTGELFF
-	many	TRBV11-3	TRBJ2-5	TGTGCCAGCAGCCTTGGACAAAAGTACCAAGAGACCCAGTACTTC	CASSLGQKYQETQYF
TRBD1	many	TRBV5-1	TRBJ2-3	TGCGCCAGCAGCTGGAAGGGGGCTTGGACAGATACGCAGTATTTT	CASSWKGAWTDTQYF
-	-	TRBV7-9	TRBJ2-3	TGTGCCAGCAGCTTAACTGGGGAGGCGGATACGCAGTATTTT	CASSLTGEADTQYF
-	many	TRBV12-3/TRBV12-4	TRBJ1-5	TGTGCCAGCAGTCTTCTCGGGAGGCCCCAGCATTTT	CASSLLGRPQHF
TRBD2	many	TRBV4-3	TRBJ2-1	TGCGCCAGCAGCCAAGATCGGGCTAGCGGGAGACTCAACAATGAGCAGTTCTTC	CASSQDRASGRLNNEQFF
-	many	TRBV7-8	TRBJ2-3	TGTGCCAGCGGGAGTAGATTCACAGATACGCAGTATTTT	CASGSRFTDTQYF
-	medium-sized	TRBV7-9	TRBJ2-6	TGTGCCAGCAGCTTAAGTTTGGAGCCAGGGAGCTCTGGGGCCAACGTCCTGACTTTC	CASSLSLEPGSSGANVLTF
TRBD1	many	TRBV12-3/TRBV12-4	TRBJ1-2	TGTGCCAGCAGTCCTGTTGGACAGGGATTGGTGTTCTATGGCTACACCTTC	CASSPVGQGLVFYGYTF
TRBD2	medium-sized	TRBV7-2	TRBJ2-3	TGTGCCAGCAGCCTCTCAAAGGGACTAGCGGGAGAGGCAGATACGCAGTATTTT	CASSLSKGLAGEADTQYF
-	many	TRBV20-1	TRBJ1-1	TGCAGTGCTAGAGATGGGGGGGGCATTGAAGCTTTCTTT	CSARDGGGIEAFF
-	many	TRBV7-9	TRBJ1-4	TGTGCCAGCAGGCGGAAAGGAGGAACTAATGAAAAACTGTTTTTT	CASRRKGGTNEKLFF
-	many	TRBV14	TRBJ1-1	TGTGCCAGCAGCCAAGATTTCCCCTCCACTGAAGCTTTCTTT	CASSQDFPSTEAFF
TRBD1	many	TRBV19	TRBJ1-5	TGTGCCAGCAAGCGGGACAGGGGTTATAGCAATCAGCCCCAGCATTTT	CASKRDRGYSNQPQHF
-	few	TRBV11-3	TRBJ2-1	TGTGCCAGCAGCTCCTATGTGGAAGGGGATGAGCAGTTCTTC	CASSSYVEGDEQFF
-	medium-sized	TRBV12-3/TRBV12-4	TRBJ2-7	TGTGCCAGCAGCCCTATTGGGCCCGAGCAGTACTTC	CASSPIGPEQYF
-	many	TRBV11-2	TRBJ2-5	TGTGCCAGCAGCTTAACTGGGGTTCAAGAGACCCAGTACTTC	CASSLTGVQETQYF
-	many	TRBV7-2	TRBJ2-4	TGTGCCAGCAGCTTAGCGCAGGGCAGGTACATTCAGTACTTC	CASSLAQGRYIQYF
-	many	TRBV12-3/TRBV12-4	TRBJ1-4	TGTGCCAGCAGTTTTAGCAGGGCTGCAACTAATGAAAAACTGTTTTTT	CASSFSRAATNEKLFF
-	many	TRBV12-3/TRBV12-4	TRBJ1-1	TGTGCCAGCAGTGAACGACCTGGGACGGCCCGAGGCACTGAAGCTTTCTTT	CASSERPGTARGTEAFF
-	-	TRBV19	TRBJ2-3	TGTGCCAGTAGTTCCAAGCCGGGAACACCAGGGGATACGCAGTATTTT	CASSSKPGTPGDTQYF
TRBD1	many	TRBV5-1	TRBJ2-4	TGCGCCAGCAGCTGGGGACAGGGGAACATTCAGTACTTC	CASSWGQGNIQYF
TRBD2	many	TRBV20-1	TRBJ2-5	TGCAGTGCTAACCCTAGCGGGTCGGTCGGAGGAAGGGAGACCCAGTACTTC	CSANPSGSVGGRETQYF
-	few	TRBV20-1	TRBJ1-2	TGCAGTGTCAGACGGGAACCTTATGGCTACACCTTC	CSVRREPYGYTF
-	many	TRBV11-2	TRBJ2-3	TGTGCCAGCAGCCGGAACGGGGTATTGGGGGATACGCAGTATTTT	CASSRNGVLGDTQYF
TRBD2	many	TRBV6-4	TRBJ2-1	TGTGCCAGCAGTCCTACCGGGACTACGTACAATGAGCAGTTCTTC	CASSPTGTTYNEQFF
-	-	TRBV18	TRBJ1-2	TGTGCCAGCTCACTACCGGGCACCTCTAGGAACTATGGCTACACCTTC	CASSLPGTSRNYGYTF
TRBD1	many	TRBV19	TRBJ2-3	TGTGCCAGTAGTATAGGACCGGGACAGGGTGACCTAGATACGCAGTATTTT	CASSIGPGQGDLDTQYF
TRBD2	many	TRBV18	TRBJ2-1	TGTGCCAGCTCACAAGGACTAGCGGACCCCCGAGGGTTCTTC	CASSQGLADPRGFF